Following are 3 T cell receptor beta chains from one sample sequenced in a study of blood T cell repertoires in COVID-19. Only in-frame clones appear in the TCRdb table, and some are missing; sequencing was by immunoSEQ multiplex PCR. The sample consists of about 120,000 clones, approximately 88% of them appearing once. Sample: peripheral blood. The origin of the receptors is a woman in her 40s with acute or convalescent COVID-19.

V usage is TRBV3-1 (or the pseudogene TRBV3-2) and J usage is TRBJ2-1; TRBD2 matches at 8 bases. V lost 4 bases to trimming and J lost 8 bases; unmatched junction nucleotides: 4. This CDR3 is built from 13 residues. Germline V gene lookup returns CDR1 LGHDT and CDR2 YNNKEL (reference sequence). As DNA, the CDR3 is TGTGCCAGCAGCCGAGCGGGGGTGGATGAGCAGTTCTTC. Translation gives CASSRAGVDEQFF.

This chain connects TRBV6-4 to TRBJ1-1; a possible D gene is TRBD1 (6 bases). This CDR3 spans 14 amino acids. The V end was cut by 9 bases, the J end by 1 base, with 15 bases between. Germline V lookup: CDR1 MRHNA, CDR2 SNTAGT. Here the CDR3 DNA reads TGTGCCAGTTATATGACAGGAGAGAACACTGAAGCTTTCTTT. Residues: CASYMTGENTEAFF.

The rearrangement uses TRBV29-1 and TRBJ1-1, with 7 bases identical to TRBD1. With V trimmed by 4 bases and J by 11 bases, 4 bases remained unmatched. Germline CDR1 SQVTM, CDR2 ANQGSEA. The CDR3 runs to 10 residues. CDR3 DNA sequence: TGCAGCGTTGGGCAGGGGGAGGCTTTCTTT. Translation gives CSVGQGEAFF.